Sequencing of this T cell receptor beta chain was carried out in a study of T cells in pancreatic ductal adenocarcinoma. Findings of the study overall: Blood had more productive templates and approximately 8-fold more unique clonotypes than tumor. Comparisons of tumor and blood clonality may show falsely lower tumor diversity.

The selected patients with pancreatic ductal adenocarcinoma had surgery but no neoadjuvant therapy. Points on this clone: Its target is unknown.

Data came from immunoSEQ multiplex PCR; TCRdb stores just in-frame clones and leaves some out. Counted here are fewer than 5,000 clones, roughly three quarters occurring once; the ten biggest clones make up 6% to 8%. Source material: pancreatic tumor tissue. The origin of this receptor is a human donor with pancreatic ductal adenocarcinoma. The donor label of this sample is uncertain.

The CDR3 nucleotides are TGTGCCAGCAGCGTAAGTGTGGGGGGGGGACAGGGGCATTCCTACGAGCAGTACTTC. Translation gives CASSVSVGGGQGHSYEQYF. The V call is TRBV9, the J call TRBJ2-7, with TRBD1 identical over 10 bases. V lost 1 base, J lost 1 base, and 14 bases stayed unmatched. Germline assignment: CDR1 SGDLS and CDR2 YYNGEE. The CDR3 runs to 19 residues.